This T cell receptor (beta chain) was documented in a study of cytotoxic CD8 clonotypes in ibrutinib-treated CLL. The overall study: Response sampling took place at median about 12 months of treatment, range 6 to 36.

A note on this clone: The antigen is not known.

CDR1 and CDR2 (germline): SGHVS, FNYEAQ. This CDR3 has 13 residues. Trimming removed 1 base at V and 7 bases at J, with 10 bases between. Points from the study as a whole: Public clonotypes, an uncommon group, contracted or remained stable on treatment.

The planned depth of sequencing spanned 1 in 200,000 to 1 in 1 million T cells. The protocol was immunoSEQ multiplex PCR, while the TCRdb copy is restricted to in-frame clones and leaves out a portion. Seen here are around 30,000 clones, around three fifths observed once, and the top ten hold 5% to 5.5%. The sequences come from PBMCs, collected before ibrutinib treatment. This rearrangement joins TRBV7-6 to TRBJ1-1, with unresolved D. The receptor was derived from a human donor with chronic lymphocytic leukemia. CDR3 sequence: CASSLVGFNEAFF. CDR3 in DNA: TGTGCCAGCAGCTTAGTCGGTTTTAATGAAGCTTTCTTT.